The sequence of this T cell receptor beta chain was determined in a study of quantifying T cell responses using KT2 cells. Across the whole study: TCR alpha and beta constant-region primers primed reverse transcription of RNA. General study results and limits: Counts of KT2 alpha and beta sequences rose linearly with the number of KT2 cells added.

Unfractionated PBMC were spiked with known numbers of KT2 clone cells. Different KT2-to-PBMC ratios were created with a constant PBMC count. This clonotype was counted only a few times. The target antigen is unknown. Each cDNA got a UMI-containing oligo ligated at its 3' end. First-round PCR used three to five cycles and beta primers RC1.1 and RC1.2 covering TRBC1 and TRBC2. Using its own MiXCR run on the UMI-ligation and nested PCR reads, TCRdb lists one record per CDR3 protein. The sample has tens of thousands of distinct CDR3 sequences, about 9.9% seen once; the top ten hold under 11%. Trimming took off 2 bases at V and 0 bases at J, with 13 bases between the two ends. Germline values: CDR1 MNHEY, CDR2 SVGEGT. CDR3 size: 16 residues.

The chain joins TRBV6-2 or TRBV6-3 to TRBJ2-5; no reliable D call. The sequenced sample consisted of PBMCs spiked with cells of the T cell clone KT2. The receptor was derived from a human donor. The CDR3 region has the DNA TGTGCCAGCAGTTACGGGATTCTCCCGTACCAAGAGACCCAGTACTTC. Encoded protein: CASSYGILPYQETQYF.